This is a list of T cell receptor beta chains from one sample in a study of T cell changes during pregnancy in multiple sclerosis. Libraries were prepared by immunoSEQ multiplex PCR; TCRdb keeps only in-frame clonotypes and omits some of them. Of 25,000 to 35,000 clones detected, roughly nine tenths appear once; the ten largest clones hold more than 9%. This specimen was CD8+ T cells from peripheral blood mononuclear cells, taken in the second trimester of pregnancy. The receptors come from a female donor with multiple sclerosis, enrolled in a pregnancy study. CDR3s include the opening cysteine and the closing phenylalanine or tryptophan. A D gene is named only where the DNA matches it firmly. Clone size is stated in some rows and not others, as once, few, many or a class when expanded.

cdr3_length | d_call | clone_size | j_call | v_call | cdr3_nt | cdr3_aa
15 | . | . | TRBJ1-1 | TRBV6-1 | TGTGCCAGCAGTCCAGCCCAGGGTAGGAGCACTGAAGCTTTCTTT | CASSPAQGRSTEAFF
14 | . | . | TRBJ2-7 | TRBV6-5 | TGTGCCAGCAGTTACAGGTCGCAGGGCTACGAGCAGTACTTC | CASSYRSQGYEQYF
15 | . | . | TRBJ2-7 | TRBV11-2 | TGTGCCAGCAGCTTAGGAGGGAGAGTCCTCGACGAGCAGTACTTC | CASSLGGRVLDEQYF
15 | TRBD2 | . | TRBJ2-7 | TRBV2 | TGTGCCAGCAGCAAGTCGTCGCGGGGGTTCTACGAGCAGTACTTC | CASSKSSRGFYEQYF
15 | . | once | TRBJ1-1 | TRBV12-2 | TGTGCAAGTCGCCCGATCCGGGACATTGACACTGAAGCTTTCTTT | CASRPIRDIDTEAFF
13 | TRBD1 | . | TRBJ1-3 | TRBV28 | TGTGCCAGCAGCCGAGGGGGCGCAAACACCATATATTTT | CASSRGGANTIYF
15 | . | once | TRBJ2-1 | TRBV19 | TGTGCCAGTAGTGGTTTAGCGCGTGCCTACAATGAGCAGTTCTTC | CASSGLARAYNEQFF
15 | TRBD1 | once | TRBJ1-2 | TRBV6-5 | TGTGCCAGCAGTTTAAGGACAGGGCGAAACTATGGCTACACCTTC | CASSLRTGRNYGYTF
15 | . | few | TRBJ1-2 | TRBV7-9 | TGTGCCATCCCGACCCCCCACAGGGAGTTGTATGGCTACACCTTC | CAIPTPHRELYGYTF
15 | TRBD1 | few | TRBJ1-6 | TRBV5-6 | TGTGCCAGCAGCTGGGGGGACAGGGTATGGTCACCCCTCCACTTT | CASSWGDRVWSPLHF
13 | . | few | TRBJ2-1 | TRBV27 | TGTGCCAGCAGTTTGGCTAGTTGGAATGAGCAGTTCTTC | CASSLASWNEQFF
13 | . | . | TRBJ2-1 | TRBV7-9 | TGTGCCAGCAGCTTACGTCTCCGTCAGGGGCAGTTCTTC | CASSLRLRQGQFF
17 | TRBD1 | once | TRBJ2-3 | TRBV9 | TGTGCCAGCAGCGTCCACACCGGGACAGTCCACACAGATACGCAGTATTTT | CASSVHTGTVHTDTQYF
13 | TRBD2 | . | TRBJ2-7 | TRBV6-6 | TGTGCCAGCAGTTACGTGGGGGGGAGAGAGCAGTACTTC | CASSYVGGREQYF
14 | . | . | TRBJ1-1 | TRBV6-5 | TGTGCCAGCAGTTACTCGGCAGGGTATACTGAAGTTTTCTTT | CASSYSAGYTEVFF
13 | . | . | TRBJ2-1 | TRBV2 | TGTGCCAGCAGTGAACGCGGGGCCAGCCCGCAGTTCTTC | CASSERGASPQFF
17 | TRBD2 | once | TRBJ2-4 | TRBV27 | TGTGCCAGCAGCAGGACTAGCGGGGCCGGAGCCAAAAACATTCAGTACTTC | CASSRTSGAGAKNIQYF
13 | . | . | TRBJ2-7 | TRBV7-2 | TGTGCCAGCAGCTTAAGACTAGACTACGAGCAGTACTTC | CASSLRLDYEQYF
14 | . | once | TRBJ2-5 | TRBV28 | TGTGCCAGCAGTCAGCGGGCCCCACAAGAGACCCAGTACTTC | CASSQRAPQETQYF
15 | . | . | TRBJ1-1 | TRBV5-1 | TGCGCCAGCAGCTTTGCCTCTCGGGGGGGCCGTGGAGCTTTCTTT | CASSFASRGGRGAFF
12 | . | . | TRBJ1-1 | TRBV19 | TGTGCCAGTAGTATTGGGCGAACTGAAGCTTTCTTT | CASSIGRTEAFF
15 | . | . | TRBJ2-1 | TRBV5-6 | TGTGCCAGCAGCCCGACAGAGATTATCTACAATGAGCAGTTCTTC | CASSPTEIIYNEQFF
13 | TRBD2 | . | TRBJ2-2 | TRBV11-3 | TGTGCCAGCAGTATCAGCGGGAGTCGGGAGCTGTTTTTT | CASSISGSRELFF
16 | TRBD2 | . | TRBJ2-7 | TRBV9 | TGTGCCAGCAGCGCCTACGGGACTAGCGGGCCTTACGAGCAGTACTTC | CASSAYGTSGPYEQYF
15 | TRBD2 | . | TRBJ2-7 | TRBV27 | TGTGCCAGCAGTCCCGGGACTAGCGTTTCCTACGAGCAGTACTTC | CASSPGTSVSYEQYF
15 | TRBD2 | . | TRBJ2-3 | TRBV9 | TGTGCCAGCAGCGTAAGCGGGGGGGCGACAGATACGCAGTATTTT | CASSVSGGATDTQYF
13 | . | once | TRBJ2-3 | TRBV5-5 | TGTGCCAGCAGCCGGACTCGCGTAAATACGCAGTATTTT | CASSRTRVNTQYF
13 | . | few | TRBJ2-7 | TRBV15 | TGTGCCACCAGCAGAGATAAAGCTAGCGAGCAGTACTTC | CATSRDKASEQYF
14 | TRBD1 | . | TRBJ1-1 | TRBV23-1 | TGCGCCAGCAGTCTACAGGGGGTTGGAACTGAAGCTTTCTTT | CASSLQGVGTEAFF
13 | . | . | TRBJ1-1 | TRBV7-3 | TGTGCCAGCAGCCTGGGCAAAAACACTGAAGCTTTCTTT | CASSLGKNTEAFF
15 | . | . | TRBJ2-3 | TRBV5-6 | TGTGCCAGCAGCTGGGGGGCGGGGGTCGCAGATACGCAGTATTTT | CASSWGAGVADTQYF
12 | . | . | TRBJ1-1 | TRBV9 | TGTGCCAGCAAGGGGGGGGACTCTGAAGCTTTCTTT | CASKGGDSEAFF
16 | TRBD1 | . | TRBJ2-1 | TRBV30 | TGTGCCTGGAGGAACGGGCCAGGGGGCTCCTACAATGAGCAGTTCTTC | CAWRNGPGGSYNEQFF
14 | . | . | TRBJ2-1 | TRBV27 | TGTGCCAGCTCGGTACAGAGCTCCTACAATGAGCAGTTCTTC | CASSVQSSYNEQFF
14 | TRBD2 | . | TRBJ2-3 | TRBV7-3 | TGTGCCAGCAGCTTGCGGGGGGCCACAGATACGCAGTATTTT | CASSLRGATDTQYF
15 | . | medium-sized | TRBJ1-3 | TRBV5-6 | TGTGCCAGCAGCTTGGGAGTAATATCTGGAAACACCATATATTTT | CASSLGVISGNTIYF
17 | TRBD2 | . | TRBJ2-2 | TRBV27 | TGTGCCAGCAGTCTCCTACTAGCGGGGGTGAACACCGGGGAGCTGTTTTTT | CASSLLLAGVNTGELFF
13 | TRBD2 | . | TRBJ2-1 | TRBV29-1 | TGCAGCGTTCCTAGCGGGCGGACGACAGAGCAGTTCTTC | CSVPSGRTTEQFF
14 | TRBD1 | once | TRBJ2-7 | TRBV2 | TGTGCCAGCAGTGGGGGGACAGGGGCTTACGAGCAGTACTTC | CASSGGTGAYEQYF
13 | . | . | TRBJ2-7 | TRBV5-6 | TGTGCCAGCAGCTTGGGTCCCCTCGGGGAGCAGTACTTC | CASSLGPLGEQYF
11 | TRBD2 | . | TRBJ2-4 | TRBV27 | TGTGCCAGCGGGGGGACGGGGGGGCAGTACTTC | CASGGTGGQYF
13 | . | few | TRBJ1-2 | TRBV28 | TGTGCCAGCACGATTCAGGGCGTCGATGGCTACACCTTC | CASTIQGVDGYTF
15 | TRBD1 | . | TRBJ1-1 | TRBV7-2 | TGTGCCAGCAGCCCCTGGGACAGGCGGGGAACTGAAGCTTTCTTT | CASSPWDRRGTEAFF
16 | TRBD2 | . | TRBJ2-2 | TRBV7-8 | TGTGCCAGCAGCGCCGGGACTAGCGGGAGAACCGGGGAGCTGTTTTTT | CASSAGTSGRTGELFF
14 | TRBD1 | . | TRBJ2-7 | TRBV10-3 | TGTGCCATCAGGGGGACAGGTGACTCCTACGAGCAGTACTTC | CAIRGTGDSYEQYF
12 | TRBD1 | . | TRBJ2-7 | TRBV5-6 | TGTGCCAGCAGCTCCGGGACAGCAGAGCAGTACTTC | CASSSGTAEQYF
15 | . | . | TRBJ2-6 | TRBV27 | TGTGCCAGCAGTTTGGCCCACTCTGGGGCCAACGTCCTGACTTTC | CASSLAHSGANVLTF
14 | TRBD1 | . | TRBJ2-7 | TRBV2 | TGTGCCAGCCTTCTCCGGGACAGCTCCGTCGAGCAGTACTTC | CASLLRDSSVEQYF
16 | . | . | TRBJ2-2 | TRBV6-5 | TGTGCCAGCAGTTACGGGCTCAGGTCGAACACCGGGGAGCTGTTTTTT | CASSYGLRSNTGELFF